The clone carrying this T cell receptor (beta chain) was observed a handful of times. The CDR3 length is 11 residues. V was cut by 4 bases and J by 10 bases, with 10 bases left in between. Germline loops: CDR1 MNHNY, CDR2 SVGAGI (reference sequence). The data were obtained in a study of blood T cells in healthy people across ages. The extraction recovered at least 5 micrograms of total RNA per sample. Sample-barcoded 5' priming and a J-beta primer mix drove a second PCR of roughly 7 to 11 cycles. TCRdb reprocessed the 5' RACE reads with MiXCR, giving one entry per CDR3 protein. The table records 780,000 or so distinct CDR3 sequences, approximately 60% of them present only once.

This chain links TRBV6-6 with TRBJ2-5; D perhaps matches TRBD1 (7 bases). The origin of this receptor is a man aged 35-49 years in good health. The sample taken for sequencing was blood. This CDR3 reads CASSFRGDQYF. The CDR3 DNA is TGTGCCAGCAGTTTCAGGGGGGACCAGTACTTC.